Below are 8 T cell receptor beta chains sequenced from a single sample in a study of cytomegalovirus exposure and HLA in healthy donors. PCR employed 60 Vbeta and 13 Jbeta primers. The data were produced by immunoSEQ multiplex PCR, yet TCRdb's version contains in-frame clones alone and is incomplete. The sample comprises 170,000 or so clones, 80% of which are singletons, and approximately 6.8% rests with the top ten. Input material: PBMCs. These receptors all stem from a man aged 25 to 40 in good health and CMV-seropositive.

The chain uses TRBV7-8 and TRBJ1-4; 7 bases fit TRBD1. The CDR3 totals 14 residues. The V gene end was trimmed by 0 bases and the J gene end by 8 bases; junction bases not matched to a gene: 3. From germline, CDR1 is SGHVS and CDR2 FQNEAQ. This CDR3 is CASSLAPGGEKLFF. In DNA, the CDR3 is TGTGCCAGCAGCTTAGCGCCAGGGGGAGAAAAACTGTTTTTT.

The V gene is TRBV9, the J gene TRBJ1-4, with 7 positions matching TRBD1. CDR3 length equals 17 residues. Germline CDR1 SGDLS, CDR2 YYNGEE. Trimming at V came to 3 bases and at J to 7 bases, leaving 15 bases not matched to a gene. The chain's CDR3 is CASSGEATGYKSEKLFF. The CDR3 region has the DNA TGTGCCAGCAGCGGGGAAGCGACAGGGTATAAGAGTGAAAAACTGTTTTTT. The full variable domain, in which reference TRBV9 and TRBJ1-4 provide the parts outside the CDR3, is DSGVTQTPKHLITATGQRVTLRCSPRSGDLSVYWYQQSLDQGLQFLIQYYNGEERAKGNILERFSAQQFPDLHSELNLSSLELGDSALYFCASSGEATGYKSEKLFFGSGTQLSVL.

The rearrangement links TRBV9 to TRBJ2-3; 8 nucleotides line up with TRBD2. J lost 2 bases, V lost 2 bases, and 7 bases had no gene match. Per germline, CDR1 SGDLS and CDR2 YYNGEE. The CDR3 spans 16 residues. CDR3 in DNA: TGTGCCAGCAGCGTCTCTACGGGAGGGTTCACAGATACGCAGTATTTT. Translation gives CASSVSTGGFTDTQYF.

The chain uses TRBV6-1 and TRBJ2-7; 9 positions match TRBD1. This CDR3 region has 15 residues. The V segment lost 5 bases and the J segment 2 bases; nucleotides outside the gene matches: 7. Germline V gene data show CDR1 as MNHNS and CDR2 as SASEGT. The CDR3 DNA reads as TGTGCCAGCAGTCACCGGGACAGGGCCACCTACGAGCAGTACTTC. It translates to CASSHRDRATYEQYF.

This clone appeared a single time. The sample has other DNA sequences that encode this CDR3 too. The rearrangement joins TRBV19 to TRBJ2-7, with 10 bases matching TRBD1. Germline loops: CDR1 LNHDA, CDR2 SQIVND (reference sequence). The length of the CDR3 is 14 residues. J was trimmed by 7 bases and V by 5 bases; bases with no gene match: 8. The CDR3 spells CASSVRQGAREQYF. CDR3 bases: TGTGCCAGTAGTGTGAGACAGGGGGCGCGTGAGCAGTACTTC.

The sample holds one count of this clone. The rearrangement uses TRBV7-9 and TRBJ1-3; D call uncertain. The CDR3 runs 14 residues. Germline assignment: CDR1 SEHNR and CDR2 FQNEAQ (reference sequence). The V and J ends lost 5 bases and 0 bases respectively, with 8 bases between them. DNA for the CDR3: TGTGCCAGCAGCGAGGCCGCCTCTGGAAACACCATATATTTT. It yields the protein CASSEAASGNTIYF.

CDR3 bases: TGCGCCAGCAGTCTCCGAGGACAGGGTAAAGGCACTGAAGCTTTCTTT. It specifies CASSLRGQGKGTEAFF. V is TRBV10-1 and J is TRBJ1-1, with 8 bases identical to TRBD1. CDR1 WNHNN and CDR2 SYGVQD come from the germline V gene (reference sequence). The CDR3 has 16 residues. J gave up 4 bases and V 5 bases, and 12 bases lay outside the gene matches.

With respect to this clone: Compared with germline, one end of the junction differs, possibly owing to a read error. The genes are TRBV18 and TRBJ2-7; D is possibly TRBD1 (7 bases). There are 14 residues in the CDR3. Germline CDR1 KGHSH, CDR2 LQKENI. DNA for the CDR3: TGTGGCAGCTCACCCTCAGGGGGGAAGGGCGAGCAGTACTTC. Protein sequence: CGSSPSGGKGEQYF.